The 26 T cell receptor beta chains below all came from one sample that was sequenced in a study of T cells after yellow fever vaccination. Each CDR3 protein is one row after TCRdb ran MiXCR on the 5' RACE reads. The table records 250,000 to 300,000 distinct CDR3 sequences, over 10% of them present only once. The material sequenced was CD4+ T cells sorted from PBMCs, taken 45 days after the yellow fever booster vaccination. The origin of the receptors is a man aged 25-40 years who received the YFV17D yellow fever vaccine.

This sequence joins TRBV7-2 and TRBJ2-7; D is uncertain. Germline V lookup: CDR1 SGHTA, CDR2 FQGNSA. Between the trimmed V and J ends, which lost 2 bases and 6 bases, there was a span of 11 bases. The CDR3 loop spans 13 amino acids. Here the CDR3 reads CASSLFPGGEQYF. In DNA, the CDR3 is TGTGCCAGCAGCTTATTTCCCGGTGGCGAGCAGTACTTC. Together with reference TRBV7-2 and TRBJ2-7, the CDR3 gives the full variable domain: GAGVSQSPSNKVTEKGKDVELRCDPISGHTALYWYRQSLGQGLEFLIYFQGNSAPDKSGLPSDRFSAERTGGSVSTLTIQRTQQEDSAVYLCASSLFPGGEQYFGPGTRLTVT.

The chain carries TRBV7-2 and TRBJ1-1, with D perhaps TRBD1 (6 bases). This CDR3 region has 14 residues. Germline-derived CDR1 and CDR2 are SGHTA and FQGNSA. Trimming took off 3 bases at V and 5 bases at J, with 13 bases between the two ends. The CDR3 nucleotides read TGTGCCAGCAGCTTGCACAGGGTGGGTACTGAAGCTTTCTTT. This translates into CASSLHRVGTEAFF.

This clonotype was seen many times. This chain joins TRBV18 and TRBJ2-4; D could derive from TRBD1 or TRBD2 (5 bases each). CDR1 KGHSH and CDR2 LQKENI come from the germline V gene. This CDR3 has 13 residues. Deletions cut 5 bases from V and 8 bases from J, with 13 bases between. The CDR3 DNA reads TGTGCCAGCTCAAATCCCGGGGCGGACATTCAGTACTTC. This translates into CASSNPGADIQYF.

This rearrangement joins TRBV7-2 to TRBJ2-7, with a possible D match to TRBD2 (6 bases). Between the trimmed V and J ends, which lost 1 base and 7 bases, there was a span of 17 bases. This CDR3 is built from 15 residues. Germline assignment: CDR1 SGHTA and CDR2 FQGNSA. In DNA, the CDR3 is TGTGCCAGCAGCTTAGTCGGGGGAGAACCCCCGGAGCAGTACTTC. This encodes CASSLVGGEPPEQYF.

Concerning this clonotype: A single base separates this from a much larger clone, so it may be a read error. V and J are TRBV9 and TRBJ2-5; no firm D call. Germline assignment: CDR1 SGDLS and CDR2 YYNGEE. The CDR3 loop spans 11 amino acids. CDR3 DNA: TGTGCCATCAGCAACCAAGAGACCCAGTACTTC. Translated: CAISNQETQYF.

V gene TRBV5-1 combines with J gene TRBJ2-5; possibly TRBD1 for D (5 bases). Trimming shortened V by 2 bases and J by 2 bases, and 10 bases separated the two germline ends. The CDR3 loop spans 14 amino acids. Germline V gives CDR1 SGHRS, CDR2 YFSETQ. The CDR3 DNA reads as TGCGCCAGCAGCTTAGGGGCGGCACAAGAGACCCAGTACTTC. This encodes CASSLGAAQETQYF.

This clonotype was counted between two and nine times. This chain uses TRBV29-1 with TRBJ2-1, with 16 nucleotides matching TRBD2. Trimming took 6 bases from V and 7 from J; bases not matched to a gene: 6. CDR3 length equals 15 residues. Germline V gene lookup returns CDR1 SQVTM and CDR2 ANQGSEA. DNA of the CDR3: TGCAGCGTCGCGGGACTAGCGGGAGGGAATAATGAGCAGTTCTTC. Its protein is CSVAGLAGGNNEQFF.

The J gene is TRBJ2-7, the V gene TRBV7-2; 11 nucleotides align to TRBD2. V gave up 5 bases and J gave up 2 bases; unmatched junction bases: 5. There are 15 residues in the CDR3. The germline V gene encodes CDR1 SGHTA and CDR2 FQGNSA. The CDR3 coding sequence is TGTGCCAGCAGCCTGGGACTAGCGGCCCCCTACGAGCAGTACTTC. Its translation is CASSLGLAAPYEQYF.

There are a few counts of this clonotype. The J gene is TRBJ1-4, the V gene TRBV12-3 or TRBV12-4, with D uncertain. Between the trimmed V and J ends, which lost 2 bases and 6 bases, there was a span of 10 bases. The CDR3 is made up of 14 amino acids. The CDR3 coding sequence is TGTGCCAGCAGTTTACACACCTTTGATGAAAAACTGTTTTTT. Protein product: CASSLHTFDEKLFF.

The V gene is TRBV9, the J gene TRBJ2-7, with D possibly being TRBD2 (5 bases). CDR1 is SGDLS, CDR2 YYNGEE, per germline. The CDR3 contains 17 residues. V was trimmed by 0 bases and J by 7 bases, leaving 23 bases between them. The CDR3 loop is CASSVDASSVQRGEQYF. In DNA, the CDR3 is TGTGCCAGCAGCGTAGACGCGAGTAGCGTCCAACGGGGAGAGCAGTACTTC.

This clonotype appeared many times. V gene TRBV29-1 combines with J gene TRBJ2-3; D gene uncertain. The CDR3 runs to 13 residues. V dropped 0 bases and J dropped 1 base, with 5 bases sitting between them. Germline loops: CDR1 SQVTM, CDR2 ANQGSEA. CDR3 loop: CSVEDPGTDTQYF. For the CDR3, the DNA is TGCAGCGTTGAAGATCCGGGCACAGATACGCAGTATTTT.

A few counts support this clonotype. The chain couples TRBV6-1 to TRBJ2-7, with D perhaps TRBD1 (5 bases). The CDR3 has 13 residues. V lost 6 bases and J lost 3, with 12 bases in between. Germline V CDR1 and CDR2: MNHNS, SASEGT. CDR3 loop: CASRKQGVYEQYF. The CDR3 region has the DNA TGTGCCAGCAGGAAGCAGGGTGTCTACGAGCAGTACTTC.

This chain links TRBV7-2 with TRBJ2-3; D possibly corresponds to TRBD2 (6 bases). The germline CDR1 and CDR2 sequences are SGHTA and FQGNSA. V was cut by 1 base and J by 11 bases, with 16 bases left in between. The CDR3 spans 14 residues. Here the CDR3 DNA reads TGTGCCAGCAGCTTAGACGGGACTCCAGTTGGGCAGTATTTT. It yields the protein CASSLDGTPVGQYF.

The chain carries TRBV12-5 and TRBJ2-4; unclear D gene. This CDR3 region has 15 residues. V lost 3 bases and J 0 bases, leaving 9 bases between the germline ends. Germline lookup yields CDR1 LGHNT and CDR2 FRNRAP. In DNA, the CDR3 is TGTGCTAGTGGTTTAAGATTTCTAGCCAAAAACATTCAGTACTTC. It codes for CASGLRFLAKNIQYF.

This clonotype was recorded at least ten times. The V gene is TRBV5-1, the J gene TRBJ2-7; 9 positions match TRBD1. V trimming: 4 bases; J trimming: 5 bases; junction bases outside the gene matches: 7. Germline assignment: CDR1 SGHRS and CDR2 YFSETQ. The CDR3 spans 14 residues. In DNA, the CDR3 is TGCGCCAGCAGCATCGGACAGGGGAATGACGAGCAGTACTTC. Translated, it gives CASSIGQGNDEQYF.

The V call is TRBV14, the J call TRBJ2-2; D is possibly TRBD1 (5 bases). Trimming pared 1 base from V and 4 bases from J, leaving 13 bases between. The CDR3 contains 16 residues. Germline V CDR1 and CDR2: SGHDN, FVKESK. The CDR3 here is CASSQVRGLGTGELFF. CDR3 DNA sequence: TGTGCCAGCAGCCAAGTTAGGGGCCTTGGCACCGGGGAGCTGTTTTTT.

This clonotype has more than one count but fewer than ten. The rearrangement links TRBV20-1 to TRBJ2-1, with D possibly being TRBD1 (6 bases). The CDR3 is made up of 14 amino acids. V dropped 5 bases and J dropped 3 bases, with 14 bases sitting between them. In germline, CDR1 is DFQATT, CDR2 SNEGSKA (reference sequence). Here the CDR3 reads CSALRGQYYNEQFF. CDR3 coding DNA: TGCAGTGCTCTCAGGGGACAATACTACAATGAGCAGTTCTTC.

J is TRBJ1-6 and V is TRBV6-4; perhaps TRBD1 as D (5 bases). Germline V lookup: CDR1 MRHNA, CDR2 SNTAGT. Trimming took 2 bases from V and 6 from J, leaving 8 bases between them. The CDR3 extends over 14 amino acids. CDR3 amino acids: CASSDEGFNSPLHF. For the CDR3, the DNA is TGTGCCAGCAGTGACGAGGGGTTTAATTCACCCCTCCACTTT.

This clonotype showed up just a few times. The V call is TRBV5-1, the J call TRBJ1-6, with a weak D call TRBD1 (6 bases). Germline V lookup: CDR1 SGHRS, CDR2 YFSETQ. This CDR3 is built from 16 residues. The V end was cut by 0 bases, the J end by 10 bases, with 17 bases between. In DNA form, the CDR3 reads TGCGCCAGCAGCTTGGATTTCCAGGGGTCAATCTCACCCCTCCACTTT. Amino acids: CASSLDFQGSISPLHF.

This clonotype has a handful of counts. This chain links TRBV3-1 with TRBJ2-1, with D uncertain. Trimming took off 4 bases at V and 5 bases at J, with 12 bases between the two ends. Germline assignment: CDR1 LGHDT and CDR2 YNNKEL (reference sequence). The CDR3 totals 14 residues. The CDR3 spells CASSLTTVHNEQFF. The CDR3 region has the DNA TGTGCCAGCAGCCTCACGACTGTCCACAATGAGCAGTTCTTC.

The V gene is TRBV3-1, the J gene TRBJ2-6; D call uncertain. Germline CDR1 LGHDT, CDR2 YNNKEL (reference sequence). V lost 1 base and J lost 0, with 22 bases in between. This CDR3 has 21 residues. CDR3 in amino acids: CASSQVSFGPTSVSGANVLTF. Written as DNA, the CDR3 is TGTGCCAGCAGCCAAGTAAGTTTTGGACCCACCTCTGTCTCTGGGGCCAACGTCCTGACTTTC.

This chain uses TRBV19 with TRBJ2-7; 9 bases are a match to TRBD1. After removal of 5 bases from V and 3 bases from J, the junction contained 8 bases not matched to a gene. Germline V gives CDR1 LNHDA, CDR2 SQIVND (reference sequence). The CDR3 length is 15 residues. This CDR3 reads CASSPGQGTVYEQYF. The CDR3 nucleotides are TGTGCCAGTAGTCCCGGACAGGGGACAGTCTACGAGCAGTACTTC.

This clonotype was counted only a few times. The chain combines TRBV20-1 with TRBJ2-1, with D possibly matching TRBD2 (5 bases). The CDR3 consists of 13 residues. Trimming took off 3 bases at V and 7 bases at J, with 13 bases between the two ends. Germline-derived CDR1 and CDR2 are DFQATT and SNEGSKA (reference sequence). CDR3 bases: TGCAGTGCTAGGGCCCTAGCCCAAAATGAGCAGTTCTTC. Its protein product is CSARALAQNEQFF.

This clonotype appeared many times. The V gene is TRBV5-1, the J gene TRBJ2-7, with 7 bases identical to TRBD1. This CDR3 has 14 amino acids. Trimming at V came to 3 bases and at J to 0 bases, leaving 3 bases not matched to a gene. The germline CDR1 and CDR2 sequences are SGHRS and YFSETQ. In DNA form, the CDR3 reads TGCGCCAGCAGCTGGACAGGAGACTCCTACGAGCAGTACTTC. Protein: CASSWTGDSYEQYF.

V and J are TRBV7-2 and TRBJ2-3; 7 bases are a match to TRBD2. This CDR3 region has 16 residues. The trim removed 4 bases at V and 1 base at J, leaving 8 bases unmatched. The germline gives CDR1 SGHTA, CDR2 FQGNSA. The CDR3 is CASSSEAGIRTDTQYF. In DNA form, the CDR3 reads TGTGCCAGCAGCTCGGAAGCGGGGATTCGCACAGATACGCAGTATTTT.

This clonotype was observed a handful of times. The CDR3 sequence: CSARPYTGTARADTQYF. CDR3 DNA: TGCAGTGCTAGACCATACACCGGGACAGCACGGGCAGATACGCAGTATTTT. The chain links TRBV20-1 to TRBJ2-3, with 7 nucleotides matching TRBD1. CDR3 size: 17 residues. CDR1 is DFQATT, CDR2 SNEGSKA, per germline (reference sequence). Trimming took 2 bases from V and 4 from J; bases not matched to a gene: 15.